The T cell receptor (beta chain) under discussion was sequenced for a study of blood T cell repertoires in COVID-19. Study-wide context: The analysed material was cDNA or gDNA that came from T cells, B-cell-depleted T cells, or PBMCs.

Libraries were prepared by immunoSEQ multiplex PCR; TCRdb keeps only in-frame clonotypes and omits some of them. Here the sample spans 110,000 or so clones, around 84% being singletons. Germline V CDR1 and CDR2: SGHTA, FQGTGA. The CDR3 runs 16 residues. Unmatched junction bases numbered 11, after V lost 4 bases and J lost 4 bases. Sequencing input: peripheral blood. This TCR was sampled from an elderly woman with active or convalescent COVID-19. The V call is TRBV7-3, the J call TRBJ2-5, with 8 bases lining up with TRBD2. CDR3 sequence reads: CASSSAGEVYIETQYF. The CDR3 bases are TGTGCCAGCAGCTCAGCGGGAGAGGTTTATATAGAGACCCAGTACTTC.